This passage covers 28 T cell receptor beta chains from one sample sequenced in a study of regulatory T cells in long-lasting Graves disease. Documented time point: persistent/refractory GD, antithyroid drugs over 5 years with positive TRAb. From RNA extracted from PBMCs, the TCR library was made. For TCR beta, libraries came from iRepertoire HTBI primers and Arm-PCR of CDR3 regions. TCRdb re-analysed the multiplex PCR reads in MiXCR, keeping a single row per CDR3 protein. The table has hundreds of thousands of distinct CDR3 sequences, around a fifth seen once. The material sequenced was peripheral blood mononuclear cells (PBMCs), taken when the disease was refractory, from a patient treated with antithyroid drugs. The receptors shown here come from a female donor with Graves disease.

At least ten counts were recorded for this clonotype. The chain joins TRBV28 to TRBJ1-2; the match to TRBD1 covers 9 bases. The junction had 8 bases not matched to a gene; V was cut back by 7 bases and J by 5 bases. Per germline, CDR1 MDHEN and CDR2 SYDVKM. This CDR3 comprises 14 residues. The CDR3 is CASTLTGGAYGYTF. The CDR3 DNA follows: TGTGCCAGCACCCTGACAGGGGGGGCGTATGGCTACACCTTC.

This clonotype has at least ten counts. This chain joins TRBV5-1 and TRBJ1-6, with TRBD1 identical over 7 bases. The germline V gene has CDR1 SGHRS and CDR2 YFSETQ. The CDR3 is 18 amino acids. V lost 0 bases and J lost 2; bases outside the gene matches: 8. CDR3 loop: CASSLETGRGTYNSPLHF. CDR3 nucleotide sequence: TGCGCCAGCAGCTTGGAGACAGGGCGAGGTACCTATAATTCACCCCTCCACTTT.

With regard to this clonotype: This may be a read error: a much more frequent sequence differs by one nucleotide. The V call is TRBV7-9, the J call TRBJ2-7; D perhaps matches TRBD2 (6 bases). The CDR3 spans 14 residues. Germline loops: CDR1 SEHNR, CDR2 FQNEAQ (reference sequence). CDR3 nucleotide sequence: TGTACCAGCAGCCGTATCGGGACTCTGTACGAGCAGTACTTC. This encodes CTSSRIGTLYEQYF.

The chain couples TRBV2 to TRBJ2-1, with TRBD2 identical over 8 bases. The CDR3 sequence is 14 residues long. Germline-derived CDR1 and CDR2 are SNHLY and FYNNEI. Germline trimming cut 10 bases from V and 5 bases from J; bases unmatched to any gene: 10. The CDR3, as DNA: TGTGCCATCCTCGAGCGGGGGAGAAACAATGAGCAGTTCTTC. Protein sequence: CAILERGRNNEQFF.

The chain is built from TRBV7-9 and TRBJ1-2, with D perhaps matching TRBD1 (5 bases). Germline assignment: CDR1 SEHNR and CDR2 FQNEAQ (reference sequence). Trimming stripped 3 bases from V and 2 bases from J, with 13 bases between. This CDR3 spans 15 amino acids. In DNA form, the CDR3 reads TGTGCCAGCAGCTTGGCAGGGCTATTCAACTATGGCTACACCTTC. Its protein product is CASSLAGLFNYGYTF.

As regards this clonotype: One end of the junction fails to match germline, which may point to a read error. The rearrangement links TRBV6-1 to TRBJ1-1; perhaps TRBD1 as D (5 bases). The germline gives CDR1 MNHNS, CDR2 SASEGT. CDR3 length: 15 amino acids. This chain's CDR3 is CAGSATLGGYTEAFF. The CDR3, as DNA: TGTGCCGGCAGTGCTACCCTCGGGGGGTACACTGAAGCTTTCTTT.

In this sample, this clonotype turned up many times. The chain joins TRBV7-2 to TRBJ2-2, with 10 bases fitting TRBD1. The CDR3 spans 15 residues. Germline CDR1 reads SGHTA; CDR2 reads FQGNSA. V gave up 4 bases and J gave up 5 bases; unmatched junction bases: 4. DNA for the CDR3: TGTGCCAGCAGCTGGACAGGGGGAGGGACCGGGGAGCTGTTTTTT. Translation: CASSWTGGGTGELFF.

Ten or more counts support this clonotype. The chain combines TRBV28 with TRBJ1-1; 10 nucleotides line up with TRBD1. V dropped 6 bases and J dropped 7; count of bases not matched to a gene: 8. Germline V gives CDR1 MDHEN, CDR2 SYDVKM. There are 14 residues in the CDR3. The CDR3 DNA follows: TGTGCCAGCAGAACCGGGACAGGGGAGTTTGAAGCTTTCTTT. It is translated as CASRTGTGEFEAFF.

The genes are TRBV18 and TRBJ2-7, with D perhaps TRBD1 (6 bases). Deletions cut 6 bases from V and 6 bases from J, with 12 bases between. The CDR3 is 12 amino acids. Germline V CDR1 and CDR2: KGHSH, LQKENI. The CDR3 sequence is CASSLDRSEQYF. The CDR3 nucleotides read TGTGCCAGCTCTCTGGACAGATCCGAGCAGTACTTC.

This clonotype was seen only once. This could be a read error, since a much larger clone is one nucleotide away. Here the CDR3 omits its conserved ending phenylalanine or tryptophan, so a read error is the likely source. The V gene is TRBV12-3 or TRBV12-4, the J gene TRBJ2-7, with a weak D call TRBD2 (7 bases). The V gene lost 6 bases and the J gene lost 1 base, with 13 bases spanning the gap. The CDR3 contains 14 residues. CDR3 bases: TGTGCCAGCAGAGGACTAGGGGGGTCCTACGAGCAGTACTCC. Protein sequence: CASRGLGGSYEQYS.

This clonotype showed up just a few times. This may arise from a read error, as a much more abundant clone is one base away. This chain joins TRBV12-3 or TRBV12-4 and TRBJ1-5; 7 bases align to TRBD1. After removal of 5 bases from V and 4 bases from J, the junction contained 5 bases not matched to a gene. This CDR3 region has 14 residues. In nucleotides, the CDR3 is TGTGCCAGCAGTCCGACAGGGCGGAATCAGCCCCAGCATTTT. Translating gives CASSPTGRNQPQHF.

This rearrangement joins TRBV19 to TRBJ1-3; the D is unclear. CDR3 length: 16 residues. The ends were cut back, 3 bases at V and 6 bases at J, with 18 bases in the middle. Germline-derived CDR1 and CDR2 are LNHDA and SQIVND (reference sequence). The CDR3: CASSIRAVGEENTIYF. In DNA, the CDR3 is TGTGCCAGTAGTATCCGGGCCGTGGGTGAAGAAAACACCATATATTTT.

This clonotype was picked up many times. The genes are TRBV2 and TRBJ1-4; TRBD1 aligns across 12 bases. This CDR3 contains 17 residues. V was clipped by 9 bases and J by 7 bases; unmatched bases: 15. In germline, CDR1 is SNHLY, CDR2 FYNNEI. DNA for the CDR3: TGTGCCAGTAGCGGGACAGGGGGCCCCCGGGTCGGTGAAAAACTGTTTTTT. Amino acid sequence: CASSGTGGPRVGEKLFF.

This clonotype was seen a few times. The rearrangement uses TRBV28 and TRBJ2-1; 7 bases map to TRBD2. The ends lost 5 bases at V and 5 bases at J; junction bases unmatched: 6. CDR3 size: 14 residues. The V gene's germline CDR1 is MDHEN and CDR2 SYDVKM. The CDR3 sequence is CASSLWGRDNEQFF. The CDR3, as DNA: TGTGCCAGCAGTCTTTGGGGGAGGGACAATGAGCAGTTCTTC. The variable domain in full, completed from reference TRBV28 and TRBJ2-1, reads DVKVTQSSRYLVKRTGEKVFLECVQDMDHENMFWYRQDPGLGLRLIYFSYDVKMKEKGDIPEGYSVSREKKERFSLILESASTNQTSMYLCASSLWGRDNEQFFGPGTRLTVL.

The chain recombines TRBV2 with TRBJ1-5; 10 bases map to TRBD1. J was trimmed by 5 bases and V by 6 bases; bases with no gene match: 7. CDR3 length: 15 residues. From germline, CDR1 is SNHLY and CDR2 FYNNEI. The CDR3 region is CASRVGGQGYQPQHF. CDR3 sequence (DNA): TGTGCCAGCAGGGTTGGGGGACAGGGGTATCAGCCCCAGCATTTT.

This chain connects TRBV19 to TRBJ1-2, with TRBD1 as a possible D gene (6 bases). Germline lookup yields CDR1 LNHDA and CDR2 SQIVND (reference sequence). V lost 6 bases and J lost 3, with 14 bases in between. This CDR3 contains 14 residues. Here the CDR3 DNA reads TGTGCCAGTAGGACAGGTGGCGTACACTATGGCTACACCTTC. Protein: CASRTGGVHYGYTF.

The chain carries TRBV25-1 and TRBJ2-2; 10 bases agree with TRBD2. CDR1 is MGHDK, CDR2 SYGVNS, per germline. The CDR3 is made up of 16 amino acids. V lost 3 bases and J lost 6; bases outside the gene matches: 7. The CDR3 spells CASSDYTLAGAGELFF. The CDR3 DNA reads as TGTGCCAGCAGTGACTATACCCTAGCGGGGGCCGGGGAGCTGTTTTTT.

There are many counts of this clonotype. The rearrangement uses TRBV12-3 or TRBV12-4 and TRBJ1-4; no clear D. CDR3 length: 14 residues. The ends were cut back, 2 bases at V and 5 bases at J, with 9 bases in the middle. The CDR3 DNA is TGTGCCAGCAGTTTATCTGTGTCGAATGAAAAACTGTTTTTT. This gives the protein CASSLSVSNEKLFF.

This clonotype was seen a few times. The chain combines TRBV2 with TRBJ2-2; no definite D call. CDR1 and CDR2 from the germline V gene are SNHLY and FYNNEI. The CDR3 contains 15 residues. Trimming cost V 4 bases and J 0 bases, with 9 bases left between them. DNA for the CDR3: TGTGCCAGCAGTGGCGCAAGGCCGAACACCGGGGAGCTGTTTTTT. Its translation is CASSGARPNTGELFF.

Turning to this clonotype: This may be a read error, as it is one base from a much larger clone. J is TRBJ2-7 and V is TRBV7-9; TRBD1 agrees at 7 bases. This CDR3 is 13 amino acids long. The germline gives CDR1 SEHNR, CDR2 FQNEAQ (reference sequence). Trimming at V came to 9 bases and at J to 3 bases, leaving 8 bases not matched to a gene. In DNA form, the CDR3 reads TGTGCCAGTACCAGACAGGGTAGCTACGAGCAGTACTTC. Translating it yields CASTRQGSYEQYF.

This clonotype occurred many times. The gene calls are TRBV6-1 and TRBJ2-7; 7 bases line up with TRBD1. This CDR3 is 14 amino acids long. J was trimmed by 2 bases and V by 5 bases; bases with no gene match: 6. Per the germline V gene, CDR1 is MNHNS and CDR2 is SASEGT. The CDR3 loop is CASSHWTGTYEQYF. The CDR3 region has the DNA TGTGCCAGCAGTCACTGGACAGGTACCTACGAGCAGTACTTC.

As for this clonotype: A much larger clone differs from this one at a single base, so this may be a read error. The chain uses TRBV7-2 and TRBJ1-2, with TRBD1 matching over 9 bases. CDR3 length: 15 residues. Germline V CDR1 and CDR2: SGHTA, FQGNSA. The V segment lost 6 bases and the J segment 3 bases; nucleotides outside the gene matches: 8. The CDR3 coding sequence is TGTGCCAGCAGGGACAGGGGAGATGATGACTATGGCTACACCTTC. This translates into CASRDRGDDDYGYTF.

The table lists this clonotype with many counts. V and J are TRBV7-8 and TRBJ2-7; weak D call: TRBD1 (5 bases). Germline CDR1 reads SGHVS; CDR2 reads FQNEAQ. Trimming stripped 1 base from V and 6 bases from J, with 13 bases between. CDR3 length: 14 amino acids. This CDR3 is CASSLDRFRTEQYF. CDR3 coding DNA: TGTGCCAGCAGCTTAGACAGGTTTCGGACCGAGCAGTACTTC.

This clonotype was found a few times. This chain links TRBV30 with TRBJ1-2, with 7 bases matching TRBD1. V dropped 4 bases and J dropped 7; count of bases not matched to a gene: 6. The CDR3 sequence is 12 residues long. Germline V CDR1 and CDR2: GTSNPN, SVGIG (reference sequence). CDR3 in DNA: TGTGCCTGGAATCGACAGGGCGGTGGCTACACCTTC. This gives the protein CAWNRQGGGYTF.

This clonotype occurred many times. The chain recombines TRBV28 with TRBJ2-7; no reliable D call. Looked up from germline, CDR1 is MDHEN and CDR2 is SYDVKM. The length of the CDR3 is 11 residues. The ends were cut back, 6 bases at V and 2 bases at J, with 5 bases in the middle. CDR3 protein: CASSQPYEQYF. The CDR3 nucleotides read TGTGCCAGCAGCCAGCCCTACGAGCAGTACTTC. Based on the CDR3 plus reference TRBV28 and TRBJ2-7, the full variable domain is DVKVTQSSRYLVKRTGEKVFLECVQDMDHENMFWYRQDPGLGLRLIYFSYDVKMKEKGDIPEGYSVSREKKERFSLILESASTNQTSMYLCASSQPYEQYFGPGTRLTVT.

The chain carries TRBV7-2 and TRBJ2-3; no clear D gene. Trimming removed 2 bases from V and 12 bases from J, with 15 bases in between. Germline CDR1 is SGHTA and CDR2 is FQGNSA. The CDR3 totals 13 residues. The CDR3 here is CASSLSWLSAQYF. The CDR3 DNA sequence: TGTGCCAGCAGCTTAAGTTGGCTGTCCGCCCAGTATTTT.

This clonotype was found once. A much bigger clone sits one base away, suggesting this may be a read error. The V call is TRBV27, the J call TRBJ2-5; 9 positions agree with TRBD1. Unmatched junction bases numbered 12, after V lost 5 bases and J lost 5 bases. The CDR3 totals 16 residues. Germline V gives CDR1 MNHEY, CDR2 SMNVEV (reference sequence). The chain's CDR3 is CASSHHGDRADETQYF. The CDR3 nucleotides read TGTGCCAGCAGTCACCATGGGGACAGGGCCGACGAGACCCAGTACTTC.

This clonotype has more than one count but fewer than ten. The chain joins TRBV18 to TRBJ1-1; TRBD1 might be the D (6 bases). The V end was cut by 5 bases, the J end by 2 bases, with 15 bases between. Germline CDR1 KGHSH, CDR2 LQKENI. The CDR3 is 15 residues long. CDR3 in DNA: TGTGCCAGCTCATCGAAAACAGGGCTAAACACTGAAGCTTTCTTT. Translated, it gives CASSSKTGLNTEAFF.